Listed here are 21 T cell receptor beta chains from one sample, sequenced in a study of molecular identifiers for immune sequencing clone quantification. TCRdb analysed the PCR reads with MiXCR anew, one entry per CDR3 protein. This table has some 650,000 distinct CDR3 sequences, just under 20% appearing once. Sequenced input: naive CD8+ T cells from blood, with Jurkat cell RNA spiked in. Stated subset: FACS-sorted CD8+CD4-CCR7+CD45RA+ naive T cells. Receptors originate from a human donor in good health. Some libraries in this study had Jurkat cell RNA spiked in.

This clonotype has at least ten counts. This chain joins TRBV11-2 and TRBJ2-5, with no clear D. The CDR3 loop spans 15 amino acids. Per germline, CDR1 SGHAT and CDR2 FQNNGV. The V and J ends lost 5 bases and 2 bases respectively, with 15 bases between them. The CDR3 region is CASSPVLGDQETQYF. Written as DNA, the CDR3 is TGTGCCAGCAGCCCGGTTCTTGGGGATCAAGAGACCCAGTACTTC. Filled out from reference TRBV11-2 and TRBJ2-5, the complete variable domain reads EAGVAQSPRYKIIEKRQSVAFWCNPISGHATLYWYQQILGQGPKLLIQFQNNGVVDDSQLPKDRFSAERLKGVDSTLKIQPAKLEDSAVYLCASSPVLGDQETQYFGPGTRLLVL.

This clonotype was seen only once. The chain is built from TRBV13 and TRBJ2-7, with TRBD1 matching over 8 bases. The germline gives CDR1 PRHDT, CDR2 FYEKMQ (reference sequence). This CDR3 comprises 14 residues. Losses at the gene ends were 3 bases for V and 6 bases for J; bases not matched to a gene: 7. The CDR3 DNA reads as TGTGCCAGCAGCTTGTTTCAGGGGGCCTGCGAGCAGTACTTC. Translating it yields CASSLFQGACEQYF.

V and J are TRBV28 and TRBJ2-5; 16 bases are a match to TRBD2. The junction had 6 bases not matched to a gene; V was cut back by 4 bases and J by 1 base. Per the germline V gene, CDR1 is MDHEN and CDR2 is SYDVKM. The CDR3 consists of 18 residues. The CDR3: CASSSGTSGRDIQETQYF. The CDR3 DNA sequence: TGTGCCAGCAGTTCCGGGACTAGCGGGAGGGACATCCAAGAGACCCAGTACTTC.

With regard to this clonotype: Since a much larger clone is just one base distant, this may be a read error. The DNA of the CDR3 is TGTGCCAGCAGTTTAGGCACCCATGGGACTGAAGCTCTCTTT. This gives the protein CASSLGTHGTEALF. The chain has TRBV12-3 or TRBV12-4 and TRBJ1-1; tentatively, D is TRBD1 (5 bases). The CDR3 is 14 residues long.

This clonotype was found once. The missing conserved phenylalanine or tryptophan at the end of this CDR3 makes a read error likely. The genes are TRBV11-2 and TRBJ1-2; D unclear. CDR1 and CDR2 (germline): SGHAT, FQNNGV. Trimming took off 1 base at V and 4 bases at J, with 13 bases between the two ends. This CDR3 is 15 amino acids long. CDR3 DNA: TGTGCCAGCAGCTTAGTAACCCCAGGATTCTATGGCTACACCCTC. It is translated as CASSLVTPGFYGYTL.

This chain's CDR3 is CASSHYDYPYEQYF. The CDR3 bases are TGTGCCAGCAGCCATTACGATTACCCCTACGAGCAGTACTTC. The chain links TRBV7-9 to TRBJ2-7; the D is unclear. Germline V CDR1 and CDR2: SEHNR, FQNEAQ (reference sequence). The V end lost 5 bases, the J end lost 2 bases, and 13 bases lay between the germline ends. The CDR3 extends over 14 amino acids.

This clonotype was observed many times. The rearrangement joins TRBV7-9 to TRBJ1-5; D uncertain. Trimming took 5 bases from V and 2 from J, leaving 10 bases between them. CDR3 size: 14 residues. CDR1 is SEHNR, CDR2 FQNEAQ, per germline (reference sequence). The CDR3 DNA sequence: TGTGCCAGCAGCCCGACCCCCGGCAATCAGCCCCAGCATTTT. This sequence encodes CASSPTPGNQPQHF.

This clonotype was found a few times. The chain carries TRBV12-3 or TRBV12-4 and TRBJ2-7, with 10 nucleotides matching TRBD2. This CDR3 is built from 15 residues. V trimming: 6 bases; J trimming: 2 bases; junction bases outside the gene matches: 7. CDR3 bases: TGTGCCAGCAGCCATACTAGCGGGGACGCCTACGAGCAGTACTTC. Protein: CASSHTSGDAYEQYF.

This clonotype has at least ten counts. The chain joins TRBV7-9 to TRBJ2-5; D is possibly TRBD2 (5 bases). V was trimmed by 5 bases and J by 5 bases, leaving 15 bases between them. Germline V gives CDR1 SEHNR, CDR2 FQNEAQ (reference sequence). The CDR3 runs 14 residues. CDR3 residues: CASSPEARGETQYF. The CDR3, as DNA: TGTGCCAGCAGCCCTGAGGCGCGCGGGGAGACCCAGTACTTC.

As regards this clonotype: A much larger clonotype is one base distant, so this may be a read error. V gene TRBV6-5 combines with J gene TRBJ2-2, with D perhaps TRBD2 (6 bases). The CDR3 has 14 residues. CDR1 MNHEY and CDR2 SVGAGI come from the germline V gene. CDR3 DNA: TGTGCCAGCAGTTACGCGGCAGGCACCGGGGGGCTGTTTTTT. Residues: CASSYAAGTGGLFF.

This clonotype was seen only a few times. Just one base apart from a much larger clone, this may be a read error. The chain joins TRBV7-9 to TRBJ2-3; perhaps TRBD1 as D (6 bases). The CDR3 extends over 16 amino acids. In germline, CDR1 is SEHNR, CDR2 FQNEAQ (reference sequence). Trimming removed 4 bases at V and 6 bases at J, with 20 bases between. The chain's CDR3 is CASSWGLALAVDTQYF. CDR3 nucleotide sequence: TGTGCCAGCAGCTGGGGGCTAGCTCTAGCCGTGGATACGCAGTATTTT.

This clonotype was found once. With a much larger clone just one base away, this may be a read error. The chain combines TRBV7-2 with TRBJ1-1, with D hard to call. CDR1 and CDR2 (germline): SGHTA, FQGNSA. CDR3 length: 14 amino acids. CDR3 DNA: TGTGCCAGCAGCTTCCGGAACTCGAACACTGAAGCTGTCTTT. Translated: CASSFRNSNTEAVF.

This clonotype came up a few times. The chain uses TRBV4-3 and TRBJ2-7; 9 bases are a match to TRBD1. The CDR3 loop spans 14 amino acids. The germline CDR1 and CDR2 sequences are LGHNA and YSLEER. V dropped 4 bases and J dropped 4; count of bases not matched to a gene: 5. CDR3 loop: CASSPDRGFYEQYF. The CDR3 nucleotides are TGCGCCAGCAGCCCGGACAGGGGTTTTTACGAGCAGTACTTC.

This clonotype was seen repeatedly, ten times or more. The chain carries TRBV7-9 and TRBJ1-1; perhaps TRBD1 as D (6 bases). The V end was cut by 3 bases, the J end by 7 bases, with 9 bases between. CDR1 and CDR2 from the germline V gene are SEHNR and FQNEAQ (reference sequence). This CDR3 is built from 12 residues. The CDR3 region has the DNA TGTGCCAGCAGCTTCGGACAGATTGAAGCTTTCTTT. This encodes CASSFGQIEAFF.

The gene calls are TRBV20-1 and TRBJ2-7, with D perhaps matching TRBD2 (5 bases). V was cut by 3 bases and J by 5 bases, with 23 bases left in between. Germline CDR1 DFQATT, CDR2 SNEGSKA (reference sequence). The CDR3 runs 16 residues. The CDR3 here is CSASTRGALLLNEQYF. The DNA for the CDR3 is TGCAGTGCTAGTACTCGGGGAGCTCTGCTACTTAACGAGCAGTACTTC.

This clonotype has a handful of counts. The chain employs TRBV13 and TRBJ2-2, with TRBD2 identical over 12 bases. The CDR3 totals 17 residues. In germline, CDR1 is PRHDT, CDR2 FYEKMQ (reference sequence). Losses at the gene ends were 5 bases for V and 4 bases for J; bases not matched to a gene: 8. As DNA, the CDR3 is TGTGCCAGCAGCACCAGGACTAGCGGGGCTTTCACCGGGGAGCTGTTTTTT. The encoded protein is CASSTRTSGAFTGELFF. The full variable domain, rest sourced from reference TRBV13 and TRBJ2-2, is AAGVIQSPRHLIKEKRETATLKCYPIPRHDTVYWYQQGPGQDPQFLISFYEKMQSDKGSIPDRFSAQQFSDYHSELNMSSLELGDSALYFCASSTRTSGAFTGELFFGEGSRLTVL.

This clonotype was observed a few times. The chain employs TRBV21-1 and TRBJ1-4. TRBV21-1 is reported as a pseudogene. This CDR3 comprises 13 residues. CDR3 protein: CASSNGAPEKLFF. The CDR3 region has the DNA TGTGCCAGCAGCAACGGGGCCCCTGAAAAACTGTTTTTT.

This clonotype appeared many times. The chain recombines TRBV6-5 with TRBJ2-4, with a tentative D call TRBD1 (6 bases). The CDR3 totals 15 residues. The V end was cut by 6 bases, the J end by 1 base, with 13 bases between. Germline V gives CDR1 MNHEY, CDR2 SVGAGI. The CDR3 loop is CASSRTGFAKNIQYF. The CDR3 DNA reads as TGTGCCAGCAGCAGAACAGGGTTCGCCAAAAACATTCAGTACTTC.

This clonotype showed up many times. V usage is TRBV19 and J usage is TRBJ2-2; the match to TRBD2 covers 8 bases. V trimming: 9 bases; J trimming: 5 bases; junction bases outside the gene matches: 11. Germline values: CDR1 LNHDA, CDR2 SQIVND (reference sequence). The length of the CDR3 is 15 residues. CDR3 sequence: CASSMSGRGTGELFF. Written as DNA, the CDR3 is TGTGCCAGCAGCATGAGCGGGAGAGGGACCGGGGAGCTGTTTTTT.

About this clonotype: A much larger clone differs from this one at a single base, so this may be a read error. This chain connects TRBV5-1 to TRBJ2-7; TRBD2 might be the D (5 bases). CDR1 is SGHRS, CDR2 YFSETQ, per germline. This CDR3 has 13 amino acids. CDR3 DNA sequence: TGCGCCAGCAGTTGGTCCACACTAGGCGAGCGGTACTTC. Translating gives CASSWSTLGERYF.

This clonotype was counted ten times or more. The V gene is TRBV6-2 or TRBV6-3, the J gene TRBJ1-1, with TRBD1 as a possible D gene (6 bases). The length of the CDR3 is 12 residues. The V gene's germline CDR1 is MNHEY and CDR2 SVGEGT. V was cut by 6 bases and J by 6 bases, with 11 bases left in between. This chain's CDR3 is CASRNGQPEAFF. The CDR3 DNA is TGTGCCAGCAGGAACGGACAGCCTGAAGCTTTCTTT.